These 22 T cell receptor beta chains came from one sample sequenced in a study of blood T cell repertoires in COVID-19. Produced via immunoSEQ multiplex PCR; TCRdb's table is partial and in-frame only. The sample includes around 97,000 clones, approximately 86% of them seen just once. Sequences were obtained from peripheral blood. The receptors originated from a human donor in a cohort sampled during active COVID-19.

This clone came up a few times. The CDR3 region has the DNA TGTGCCAGTAGTTTAAGACAGGGGGCCGGTCAGCCCCAGCATTTT. Its translation: CASSLRQGAGQPQHF. The gene calls are TRBV19 and TRBJ1-5; TRBD1 agrees at 10 bases. The CDR3 spans 15 residues. The ends lost 5 bases at V and 6 bases at J; junction bases unmatched: 7. From germline, CDR1 is LNHDA and CDR2 SQIVND (reference sequence).

J is TRBJ2-7 and V is TRBV6-6, with 9 positions matching TRBD1. The V gene end was trimmed by 2 bases and the J gene end by 6 bases; junction bases not matched to a gene: 5. Germline lookup yields CDR1 MNHNY and CDR2 SVGAGI (reference sequence). The CDR3 sequence is 14 residues long. In nucleotides, the CDR3 is TGTGCCAGCAGTTACGCGGGACAGGGTATCGAGCAGTACTTC. It yields the protein CASSYAGQGIEQYF.

The J gene is TRBJ1-5, the V gene TRBV29-1; the match to TRBD1 covers 9 bases. Trimming took 4 bases from V and 4 from J; bases not matched to a gene: 5. Germline V gene data show CDR1 as SQVTM and CDR2 as ANQGSEA. CDR3 length: 14 residues. The CDR3 is CSVAQGAGNQPQHF. Here the CDR3 DNA reads TGCAGCGTTGCACAGGGGGCAGGGAATCAGCCCCAGCATTTT.

The chain has TRBV5-1 and TRBJ1-2, with a tentative D call TRBD1 (5 bases). The CDR3 contains 14 residues. The V gene's germline CDR1 is SGHRS and CDR2 YFSETQ. V was pared by 5 bases and J by 7 bases, with 18 bases between. CDR3 coding DNA: TGCGCCAGCAGTACCGCGGGGGGAAACGGTGGCTACACCTTC. As protein: CASSTAGGNGGYTF.

This rearrangement joins TRBV3-1 (or the pseudogene TRBV3-2) to TRBJ2-3, with 12 bases lining up with TRBD2. The CDR3 is made up of 16 amino acids. CDR1 is LGHDT, CDR2 YNNKEL, per germline (reference sequence). The V and J ends lost 6 bases and 4 bases, in that order; junction bases with no gene match: 8. The CDR3 loop reads CASSTTSGSRADTQYF. CDR3 bases: TGTGCCAGCAGTACGACTAGCGGGAGTCGGGCAGATACGCAGTATTTT.

In its sample, this clone was seen once. The chain combines TRBV27 with TRBJ2-7; D may be TRBD2 (5 bases). CDR1 is MNHEY and CDR2 is SMNVEV in the germline V gene (reference sequence). The V end lost 5 bases, the J end lost 2 bases, and 16 bases lay between the germline ends. This CDR3 comprises 15 residues. The CDR3 nucleotides are TGTGCCAGCAGTGCCCAGCGGTCACGTACCTACGAGCAGTACTTC. It is translated as CASSAQRSRTYEQYF.

The chain is built from TRBV30 and TRBJ1-2; tentative D call: TRBD1 (6 bases). CDR1 and CDR2 from the germline V gene are GTSNPN and SVGIG (reference sequence). V was pared by 3 bases and J by 8 bases, with 13 bases between. This CDR3 has 12 residues. CDR3 nucleotides: TGTGCCTGGAGGATCACAGGGCTGGGCTACACCTTC. It codes for CAWRITGLGYTF. The entire variable domain, with the rest obtained from reference TRBV30 and TRBJ1-2, is as follows: SQTIHQWPATLVQPVGSPLSLECTVEGTSNPNLYWYRQAAGRGLQLLFYSVGIGQISSEVPQNLSASRPQDRQFILSSKKLLLSDSGFYLCAWRITGLGYTFGSGTRLTVV.

The genes are TRBV18 and TRBJ1-6, with unresolved D. Trimming pared 3 bases from V and 8 bases from J, leaving 5 bases between. This CDR3 region has 12 residues. Germline V gene sequence: CDR1 KGHSH, CDR2 LQKENI. CDR3 residues: CASSPGDSPLHF. In nucleotides, the CDR3 is TGTGCCAGCTCACCCGGGGATTCACCCCTCCACTTT.

This chain connects TRBV6-1 to TRBJ2-1, with D possibly being TRBD2 (5 bases). This CDR3 has 16 amino acids. CDR1 is MNHNS and CDR2 is SASEGT in the germline V gene. Deletions cut 3 bases from V and 4 bases from J, with 16 bases between. Here the CDR3 reads CASSEVYLGSYNEQFF. The DNA for the CDR3 is TGTGCCAGCAGTGAGGTGTACCTGGGGAGTTACAATGAGCAGTTCTTC.

This chain connects TRBV30 to TRBJ1-4, with 7 bases that match TRBD1. The germline CDR1 and CDR2 sequences are GTSNPN and SVGIG (reference sequence). This CDR3 region has 21 residues. Germline trimming cut 2 bases from V and 6 bases from J; bases unmatched to any gene: 27. The CDR3 loop is CAWSRFRDSLLFGDLDEKLFF. The CDR3 bases are TGTGCCTGGAGTCGCTTCCGGGACAGCCTTTTGTTTGGGGATCTTGATGAAAAACTGTTTTTT.

CDR3 region: CSVEEQTSGNTIYF. For the CDR3, the DNA is TGCAGCGTTGAAGAACAGACCTCTGGAAACACCATATATTTT. This chain connects TRBV29-1 to TRBJ1-3; unclear D gene. The CDR3 runs to 14 residues. Germline values: CDR1 SQVTM, CDR2 ANQGSEA. Trimming left V 0 bases short and J 0 bases short, with 6 bases between.

This chain joins TRBV9 and TRBJ2-1; 9 nucleotides agree with TRBD1. The trim removed 0 bases at V and 7 bases at J, leaving 11 bases unmatched. Per the germline V gene, CDR1 is SGDLS and CDR2 is YYNGEE. There are 17 residues in the CDR3. The CDR3 nucleotides read TGTGCCAGCAGCGTAGTAGGAGGGACAGGGCTCCAGAATGAGCAGTTCTTC. Translated, it gives CASSVVGGTGLQNEQFF.

This clone was seen only once. This chain uses TRBV14 with TRBJ1-4; D perhaps matches TRBD1 (5 bases). The germline V gene has CDR1 SGHDN and CDR2 FVKESK. The CDR3 contains 12 residues. V lost 6 bases, J lost 8 bases, and 10 bases lay in between. CDR3 region: CASSPEGEKLFF. The CDR3 region has the DNA TGTGCCAGCAGTCCGGAGGGGGAAAAACTGTTTTTT.

V is TRBV6-2 or TRBV6-3 and J is TRBJ1-2; 7 bases are a match to TRBD1. The CDR3 sequence is 16 residues long. The ends lost 0 bases at V and 4 bases at J; junction bases unmatched: 8. Germline V gene data show CDR1 as MNHEY and CDR2 as SVGEGT. The CDR3 is CASSYSGQTQVYGYTF. CDR3 in DNA: TGTGCCAGCAGTTACTCGGGACAGACTCAAGTCTATGGCTACACCTTC.

J is TRBJ1-5 and V is TRBV12-3 or TRBV12-4, with TRBD1 as a possible D gene (6 bases). The V gene lost 4 bases and the J gene lost 6 bases, with 10 bases spanning the gap. The CDR3 runs 13 residues. CDR3: CASSYRVSQPQHF. CDR3 nucleotide sequence: TGTGCCAGCAGTTACAGGGTTAGTCAGCCCCAGCATTTT.

The chain links TRBV28 to TRBJ1-5, with 8 bases matching TRBD1. V lost 2 bases to trimming and J lost 2 bases; unmatched junction nucleotides: 5. The germline gives CDR1 MDHEN, CDR2 SYDVKM. The CDR3 runs 16 residues. The CDR3 here is CASSLTGGGRNQPQHF. Written as DNA, the CDR3 is TGTGCCAGCAGTTTAACAGGGGGAGGACGCAATCAGCCCCAGCATTTT.

Concerning this clone itself: Sequence at one end of the junction differs from germline and may be a read error. The CDR3: CASSLATANEQFF. The CDR3, as DNA: TGTGCTAGCAGCTTAGCGACAGCCAATGAGCAGTTCTTC. V usage is TRBV7-7 and J usage is TRBJ2-1; D possibly matches TRBD1 or TRBD2 (5 bases each). The germline gives CDR1 SSHAT, CDR2 FNYEAQ (reference sequence). The length of the CDR3 is 13 residues.

The rearrangement uses TRBV7-9 and TRBJ2-7; the D is unclear. CDR1 and CDR2 from the germline V gene are SEHNR and FQNEAQ (reference sequence). Trimming took 2 bases from V and 6 from J, leaving 5 bases between them. The CDR3 has 11 amino acids. In DNA, the CDR3 is TGTGCCAGCAGCTTATCAGGCGAGCAGTACTTC. As protein: CASSLSGEQYF.

The rearrangement links TRBV24-1 to TRBJ1-2; TRBD1 matches 9 bases. The CDR3 consists of 17 residues. Germline V lookup: CDR1 KGHDR, CDR2 SFDVKD. The V gene end was trimmed by 1 base and the J gene end by 7 bases; junction bases not matched to a gene: 12. CDR3 in DNA: TGTGCCACCAGTGATTTACCTCCGGGGGACAGGGCGGCTGGCTACACCTTC. Translation gives CATSDLPPGDRAAGYTF.

This clone has a single count. The chain joins TRBV4-2 to TRBJ1-1, with a weak D call TRBD1 (5 bases). Germline V gene lookup returns CDR1 LGHNA and CDR2 YNFKEQ. Trimming shortened V by 3 bases and J by 10 bases, and 12 bases separated the two germline ends. The CDR3 length is 12 residues. The CDR3 sequence is CASSQYGGGAFF. The CDR3 DNA is TGTGCCAGCAGCCAGTATGGGGGGGGAGCTTTCTTT.

This clone has a single count. The chain couples TRBV6-6 to TRBJ1-1; D might be TRBD1 (6 bases). This CDR3 spans 17 amino acids. Deletions cut 7 bases from V and 0 bases from J, with 21 bases between. Germline values: CDR1 MNHNY, CDR2 SVGAGI (reference sequence). The chain's CDR3 is CASNRPTSGTMNTEAFF. The CDR3 bases are TGTGCCAGCAATCGACCTACCTCCGGGACAATGAACACTGAAGCTTTCTTT.

The chain is built from TRBV10-1 and TRBJ2-1; 13 bases map to TRBD2. V lost 8 bases and J lost 10; bases outside the gene matches: 17. Germline V gives CDR1 WNHNN, CDR2 SYGVQD (reference sequence). CDR3 length equals 17 residues. In DNA, the CDR3 is TGCGCCAGCCGGCGGCGGGGAGGACTAGCGGGAGTAGGCGAGCAGTTCTTC. The encoded protein is CASRRRGGLAGVGEQFF.